The sequence of this T cell receptor beta chain was determined in a study of T cells in localized non-small cell lung cancer. Study-level points and caveats: Clonality of T cells reached its maximum in uninvolved adjacent lung, surpassing tumor. The study detected a median approximately 54 of the top 100 tumor clones in adjacent lung.

This table comes from immunoSEQ multiplex PCR, and its TCRdb copy is limited to in-frame clones, with some not included. Of approximately 1,500 clones listed, 25% to 30% are singletons. With regard to this clone: Antigen: not known.

It was adjacent lung free of atypia that was taken, at least 2 cm from the tumor margin. Trimming cost V 4 bases and J 3 bases; bases outside gene matches: 0. This CDR3 has 13 residues. Germline V gene sequence: CDR1 KGHSH, CDR2 LQKENI. The material was normal lung tissue next to the tumor, obtained before any cancer treatment. The rearrangement links TRBV18 to TRBJ2-5; 9 positions agree with TRBD1. This clonotype was sampled from a man aged 35-69 years with stage III squamous cell lung carcinoma. CDR3 DNA: TGTGCCAGCTCACGGACAGGGGAAGAGACCCAGTACTTC. Amino acid sequence: CASSRTGEETQYF.